These 25 T cell receptor beta chains share one sample of origin, sequenced in a study of T cells in tuberculosis. After thawing and overnight rest, PBMC were stained with GMM-loaded CD1B tetramer, viability dye and anti-CD3 for sorting. The lipid loaded on the CD1B tetramers was C32 glucose monomycolate from Rhodococcus equi. TCRdb keeps only in-frame clones here, not all; method: immunoSEQ multiplex PCR. Of approximately 88,000 clones detected, roughly 93% appear once; the ten largest clones hold 1.5% to 2%. The sample was CD1b-GMM tetramer-negative cells sorted from PBMCs. The receptors here all came from an adult woman with latent tuberculosis.

This clone appeared once. The V gene is TRBV7-6, the J gene TRBJ2-7; the match to TRBD2 covers 10 bases. CDR1 is SGHVS and CDR2 is FNYEAQ in the germline V gene. The CDR3 is made up of 16 amino acids. J was trimmed by 1 base and V by 0 bases; bases with no gene match: 3. The CDR3 DNA sequence: TGTGCCAGCAGCTTAGCGCCTAGCGGGGGATCCTACGAGCAGTACTTC. Protein sequence: CASSLAPSGGSYEQYF.

This chain joins TRBV7-3 and TRBJ1-2; 7 nucleotides line up with TRBD1. The CDR3 contains 17 residues. The ends lost 0 bases at V and 8 bases at J; junction bases unmatched: 15. CDR1 is SGHTA and CDR2 is FQGTGA in the germline V gene. CDR3 loop: CASSLTGGQLPPGGYTF. The CDR3 region has the DNA TGTGCCAGCAGCTTAACGGGGGGACAGCTTCCCCCGGGAGGCTACACCTTC. The full variable domain, rest sourced from reference TRBV7-3 and TRBJ1-2, is GAGVSQTPSNKVTEKGKYVELRCDPISGHTALYWYRQSLGQGPEFLIYFQGTGAADDSGLPNDRFFAVRPEGSVSTLKIQRTERGDSAVYLCASSLTGGQLPPGGYTFGSGTRLTVV.

The rearrangement joins TRBV28 to TRBJ2-3, with no clear D. The V and J ends lost 7 bases and 0 bases respectively, with 17 bases between them. Germline CDR1 and CDR2: MDHEN and SYDVKM. The CDR3 extends over 16 amino acids. This CDR3 reads CASTSPLPSSTDTQYF. The CDR3 DNA reads TGTGCCAGCACTTCGCCCCTACCCTCTAGCACAGATACGCAGTATTTT.

The chain uses TRBV30 and TRBJ1-1, with 9 bases that match TRBD1. Unmatched junction bases numbered 8, after V lost 2 bases and J lost 4 bases. The germline V gene encodes CDR1 GTSNPN and CDR2 SVGIG (reference sequence). This CDR3 is built from 15 residues. The CDR3 DNA follows: TGTGCCTGGAGTTATACAGGGGGCTTTGGCACTGAAGCTTTCTTT. It specifies CAWSYTGGFGTEAFF.

The V gene is TRBV4-1, the J gene TRBJ2-7; 8 bases are shared with TRBD1. The CDR3 spans 15 residues. V gave up 0 bases and J gave up 3 bases; unmatched junction bases: 4. The germline V gene has CDR1 MGHRA and CDR2 YSYEKL. The CDR3 spells CASSQEDRGGYEQYF. The CDR3 nucleotides are TGCGCCAGCAGCCAAGAAGACAGGGGTGGCTACGAGCAGTACTTC.

Turning to this clone: A junction end diverges from the germline sequence, so it may reflect a read error. The chain combines TRBV7-7 with TRBJ2-2, with D hard to call. Germline values: CDR1 SSHAT, CDR2 FNYEAQ (reference sequence). The CDR3 sequence is 14 residues long. The chain's CDR3 is CASSKAPNTGELFF. CDR3 coding DNA: TGTGCTAGCAGTAAAGCCCCGAACACCGGGGAGCTGTTTTTT.

The rearrangement uses TRBV10-2 and TRBJ2-3; 8 bases match TRBD1. After removal of 7 bases from V and 2 bases from J, the junction contained 8 bases not matched to a gene. The CDR3 spans 15 residues. CDR1 is WSHSY, CDR2 SAAADI, per germline. CDR3 sequence (DNA): TGCGCCAGCACCCCCCGGACAGGGCCCACAGATACGCAGTATTTT. This encodes CASTPRTGPTDTQYF.

The chain employs TRBV5-4 and TRBJ1-2; 8 bases align to TRBD1. Germline CDR1 and CDR2: SGHNT and YYREEE (reference sequence). CDR3 length: 15 residues. J lost 4 bases, V lost 5 bases, and 10 bases had no gene match. The CDR3 spells CASRSGQERLYGYTF. The CDR3 DNA reads as TGTGCCAGCAGGTCGGGACAGGAGCGCCTCTATGGCTACACCTTC.

This chain uses TRBV2 with TRBJ1-6; 12 nucleotides match TRBD1. The V gene end was trimmed by 7 bases and the J gene end by 7 bases; junction bases not matched to a gene: 17. CDR3 length equals 19 residues. Germline V gives CDR1 SNHLY, CDR2 FYNNEI. The CDR3, as DNA: TGTGCCAGCAACTCTCCCGGGACAGGGGGCTCTTTTGAAAATTCACCCCTCCACTTT. It codes for CASNSPGTGGSFENSPLHF. The complete variable domain, with remaining parts taken from reference TRBV2 and TRBJ1-6, reads EPEVTQTPSHQVTQMGQEVILRCVPISNHLYFYWYRQILGQKVEFLVSFYNNEISEKSEIFDDQFSVERPDGSNFTLKIRSTKLEDSAMYFCASNSPGTGGSFENSPLHFGNGTRLTVT.

V usage is TRBV2 and J usage is TRBJ2-7, with 8 bases identical to TRBD1. CDR1 is SNHLY, CDR2 FYNNEI, per germline. The CDR3 has 13 amino acids. The V segment lost 7 bases and the J segment 6 bases; nucleotides outside the gene matches: 8. The CDR3 is CASKIDRGSEQYV. CDR3 bases: TGTGCCAGCAAGATTGACAGGGGATCCGAGCAGTACGTC.

The chain combines TRBV2 with TRBJ1-4; 7 nucleotides agree with TRBD1. CDR1 SNHLY and CDR2 FYNNEI come from the germline V gene. CDR3 length: 14 amino acids. The V gene end was trimmed by 7 bases and the J gene end by 8 bases; junction bases not matched to a gene: 10. Here the CDR3 DNA reads TGTGCCAGCAAAAACAGGGGTTTAGACGAAAAACTGTTTTTT. Amino acid sequence: CASKNRGLDEKLFF. The whole variable domain, filled in from reference TRBV2 and TRBJ1-4, reads EPEVTQTPSHQVTQMGQEVILRCVPISNHLYFYWYRQILGQKVEFLVSFYNNEISEKSEIFDDQFSVERPDGSNFTLKIRSTKLEDSAMYFCASKNRGLDEKLFFGSGTQLSVL.

V gene TRBV13 combines with J gene TRBJ2-2; TRBD1 agrees at 7 bases. Germline CDR1 and CDR2: PRHDT and FYEKMQ (reference sequence). The CDR3 spans 15 residues. The V and J ends lost 2 bases and 3 bases, in that order; junction bases with no gene match: 3. CDR3 region: CASSLQGVYTGELFF. CDR3 coding DNA: TGTGCCAGCAGCTTACAGGGGGTGTACACCGGGGAGCTGTTTTTT.

The V gene is TRBV30, the J gene TRBJ1-2; the D gene is possibly TRBD1 (6 bases). CDR3 length: 11 amino acids. Per germline, CDR1 GTSNPN and CDR2 SVGIG (reference sequence). With 8 bases removed from V and 7 bases from J, the gap between germline ends came to 14 bases. In DNA form, the CDR3 reads TGTGCCACACAGGGTATTTCTGGCTACACCTTC. As protein: CATQGISGYTF. The variable domain in full, completed from reference TRBV30 and TRBJ1-2, reads SQTIHQWPATLVQPVGSPLSLECTVEGTSNPNLYWYRQAAGRGLQLLFYSVGIGQISSEVPQNLSASRPQDRQFILSSKKLLLSDSGFYLCATQGISGYTFGSGTRLTVV.

This clone was seen a single time. This chain links TRBV6-1 with TRBJ1-1, with a tentative D call TRBD1 (6 bases). This CDR3 has 14 residues. V was trimmed by 6 bases and J by 3 bases, leaving 14 bases between them. The germline V gene has CDR1 MNHNS and CDR2 SASEGT. The CDR3 protein is CASSLQGRHTEAFF. DNA of the CDR3: TGTGCCAGCAGCCTACAGGGTCGGCACACTGAAGCTTTCTTT.

This clone has a single count. The rearrangement joins TRBV29-1 to TRBJ2-1, with TRBD1 identical over 10 bases. CDR1 and CDR2 from the germline V gene are SQVTM and ANQGSEA. Losses at the gene ends were 6 bases for V and 8 bases for J; bases not matched to a gene: 10. This CDR3 has 14 residues. Written as DNA, the CDR3 is TGCAGCGTGGCTCCCGGGACAGGGGCCCATGAGCAGTTCTTC. This gives the protein CSVAPGTGAHEQFF.

The gene calls are TRBV5-1 and TRBJ2-5; 14 bases fit TRBD2. The ends lost 4 bases at V and 5 bases at J; junction bases unmatched: 4. This CDR3 has 15 residues. In germline, CDR1 is SGHRS, CDR2 YFSETQ. CDR3 in DNA: TGCGCCAGCAGCCCGGGACTAGCGGGGGTTGAGACCCAGTACTTC. It yields the protein CASSPGLAGVETQYF.

The chain has TRBV6-1 and TRBJ1-5; 7 bases agree with TRBD1. The germline CDR1 and CDR2 sequences are MNHNS and SASEGT. This CDR3 has 15 amino acids. With V trimmed by 6 bases and J by 4 bases, 9 bases remained unmatched. CDR3 region: CASRDYRGVNQPQHF. In nucleotides, the CDR3 is TGTGCCAGCAGAGATTACAGGGGAGTGAATCAGCCCCAGCATTTT.

The chain links TRBV4-3 to TRBJ2-7; weak D call: TRBD2 (6 bases). Trimming shortened V by 0 bases and J by 4 bases, and 10 bases separated the two germline ends. Germline lookup yields CDR1 LGHNA and CDR2 YSLEER. CDR3 length equals 14 residues. CDR3 in DNA: TGCGCCAGCAGCCAAGAATCCAGCGGGTACGAGCAGTACGTC. This gives the protein CASSQESSGYEQYV.

The V gene is TRBV7-9, the J gene TRBJ1-2; tentatively, D is TRBD1 (5 bases). The CDR3 sequence is 13 residues long. V lost 2 bases, J lost 6 bases, and 10 bases lay in between. The germline V gene encodes CDR1 SEHNR and CDR2 FQNEAQ (reference sequence). The CDR3 DNA is TGTGCCAGCAGCTTAAGACAGACAGATGGCTACACCTTC. Translation: CASSLRQTDGYTF.

The chain recombines TRBV7-9 with TRBJ1-2; D is unclear. Germline CDR1 is SEHNR and CDR2 is FQNEAQ (reference sequence). The V gene lost 1 base and the J gene lost 6 bases, with 15 bases spanning the gap. The CDR3 totals 15 residues. Here the CDR3 reads CASSLVVPGLHGYTF. The CDR3 bases are TGTGCCAGCAGCTTAGTCGTCCCAGGACTGCATGGCTACACCTTC.

The chain links TRBV19 to TRBJ2-5; 12 nucleotides agree with TRBD1. Trimming at V came to 4 bases and at J to 7 bases, leaving 7 bases not matched to a gene. From germline, CDR1 is LNHDA and CDR2 SQIVND (reference sequence). The CDR3 sequence is 15 residues long. CDR3 sequence reads: CASSTPGTGGGTQYF. CDR3 nucleotides: TGTGCCAGTAGTACCCCCGGGACAGGGGGCGGGACCCAGTACTTC.

J is TRBJ1-6 and V is TRBV30; the D gene is possibly TRBD1 (6 bases). Per the germline V gene, CDR1 is GTSNPN and CDR2 is SVGIG (reference sequence). Deletions cut 2 bases from V and 7 bases from J, with 15 bases between. The CDR3 has 15 amino acids. The CDR3 coding sequence is TGTGCCTGGAGTACCCAGACAGGCCGAAATTCACCCCTCCACTTT. It is translated as CAWSTQTGRNSPLHF.

The rearrangement uses TRBV7-6 and TRBJ2-2, with TRBD2 identical over 8 bases. V lost 5 bases, J lost 3 bases, and 8 bases stayed unmatched. Germline values: CDR1 SGHVS, CDR2 FNYEAQ. The length of the CDR3 is 16 residues. The chain's CDR3 is CASSPLLGLDTGELFF. The CDR3 coding sequence is TGTGCCAGCAGCCCGCTCCTGGGACTAGACACCGGGGAGCTGTTTTTT. The full variable domain, rest sourced from reference TRBV7-6 and TRBJ2-2, is GAGVSQSPRYKVTKRGQDVALRCDPISGHVSLYWYRQALGQGPEFLTYFNYEAQQDKSGLPNDRFSAERPEGSISTLTIQRTEQRDSAMYRCASSPLLGLDTGELFFGEGSRLTVL.

The genes are TRBV7-3 and TRBJ1-3; a possible D gene is TRBD1 (6 bases). This CDR3 is built from 18 residues. Trimming pared 7 bases from V and 0 bases from J, leaving 22 bases between. Germline CDR1 is SGHTA and CDR2 is FQGTGA. CDR3 loop: CASTTDRLGLSSGNTIYF. In DNA, the CDR3 is TGTGCCAGCACAACCGACAGGTTAGGCCTAAGCTCTGGAAACACCATATATTTT.

This chain connects TRBV7-9 to TRBJ2-7; maybe TRBD1 (6 bases). CDR3 length: 12 residues. The germline V gene encodes CDR1 SEHNR and CDR2 FQNEAQ (reference sequence). V gave up 6 bases and J gave up 3 bases, with 9 bases separating them. CDR3 in amino acids: CASRTGSYEQYF. Written as DNA, the CDR3 is TGTGCCAGCAGAACAGGGAGCTACGAGCAGTACTTC.